These 30 T cell receptor beta chains were sequenced from one sample in a study of CD8 T cells in Susac syndrome. Reverse transcription of about 0.5 to 1 ug RNA used random hexamers. TCRdb ran MiXCR on the immunoSEQ multiplex PCR reads and lists one entry per CDR3 protein. The sample carries about 300,000 distinct CDR3 sequences, about 89% recorded once. Sequences were obtained from CD8+ T cells from PBMCs. The receptors shown here come from a human donor with multiple sclerosis.

The chain employs TRBV28 and TRBJ1-1; D not certain. Trimming removed 6 bases from V and 4 bases from J, with 15 bases in between. The V gene's germline CDR1 is MDHEN and CDR2 SYDVKM. The CDR3 length is 14 residues. The CDR3 bases are TGTGCCAGCAGACTTCAAGGGCAGATCACTGAAGCTTTCTTT. It encodes CASRLQGQITEAFF.

This chain connects TRBV3-1 to TRBJ2-7, with 10 bases identical to TRBD1. The CDR3 runs 15 residues. CDR1 is LGHDT, CDR2 YNNKEL, per germline (reference sequence). V trimming: 4 bases; J trimming: 4 bases; junction bases outside the gene matches: 7. The CDR3 nucleotides are TGTGCCAGCAGCCCTCCGGACAGGGGGTCATACGAGCAGTACTTC. It encodes CASSPPDRGSYEQYF.

The V gene is TRBV20-1, the J gene TRBJ2-3; 7 bases fit TRBD2. This CDR3 has 16 residues. From germline, CDR1 is DFQATT and CDR2 SNEGSKA (reference sequence). Trimming took 1 base from V and 3 from J; bases not matched to a gene: 10. CDR3 protein: CSARVVMAGETDTQYF. CDR3 DNA sequence: TGCAGTGCTAGAGTGGTAATGGCGGGAGAGACAGATACGCAGTATTTT.

V gene TRBV12-3 or TRBV12-4 combines with J gene TRBJ2-7, with 7 bases aligning to TRBD1. The CDR3 is made up of 14 amino acids. V gave up 7 bases and J gave up 3 bases; unmatched junction bases: 9. In DNA, the CDR3 is TGTGCCAGCAACACCCGGGACAGAGACTACGAGCAGTACTTC. Translating gives CASNTRDRDYEQYF.

This clonotype was counted a single time. The chain links TRBV5-5 to TRBJ2-2, with TRBD1 identical over 9 bases. V lost 2 bases, J lost 1 base, and 9 bases stayed unmatched. The CDR3 runs 18 residues. Per the germline V gene, CDR1 is SGHKS and CDR2 is YYEKEE (reference sequence). The CDR3 coding sequence is TGTGCCAGCAGCTTAGGGACAGGGAGAGCGTTGAACACCGGGGAGCTGTTTTTT. It encodes CASSLGTGRALNTGELFF.

The V call is TRBV30, the J call TRBJ1-2, with D possibly TRBD1 on 5 matching bases. The CDR3 is 15 residues long. V was pared by 4 bases and J by 5 bases, with 20 bases between. Germline V CDR1 and CDR2: GTSNPN, SVGIG (reference sequence). The CDR3 nucleotides are TGTGCCTGGACCGATTGGGGGATCCGGTCATATGGCTACACCTTC. Translated, it gives CAWTDWGIRSYGYTF.

The chain links TRBV29-1 to TRBJ2-7, with TRBD1 identical over 8 bases. The CDR3 sequence is 12 residues long. CDR1 and CDR2 from the germline V gene are SQVTM and ANQGSEA. The junction had 5 bases not matched to a gene; V was cut back by 3 bases and J by 7 bases. The CDR3 protein is CSVEDRAQEQYF. CDR3 in DNA: TGCAGCGTTGAGGACAGGGCTCAGGAGCAGTACTTC.

The J gene is TRBJ2-1, the V gene TRBV7-8; the D call may be TRBD1 or TRBD2 (6 bases each). Germline V gene sequence: CDR1 SGHVS, CDR2 FQNEAQ. CDR3 length: 18 amino acids. The V gene lost 0 bases and the J gene lost 7 bases, with 22 bases spanning the gap. The CDR3 is CASSLATGTGGGGNEQFF. The CDR3 nucleotides read TGTGCCAGCAGCTTAGCCACAGGGACTGGGGGAGGAGGAAATGAGCAGTTCTTC. Combining the CDR3 with reference TRBV7-8 and TRBJ2-1 gives the whole variable domain GAGVSQSPRYKVAKRGQDVALRCDPISGHVSLFWYQQALGQGPEFLTYFQNEAQLDKSGLPSDRFFAERPEGSVSTLKIQRTQQEDSAVYLCASSLATGTGGGGNEQFFGPGTRLTVL.

The V call is TRBV28, the J call TRBJ1-1, with D hard to call. Germline values: CDR1 MDHEN, CDR2 SYDVKM. Trimming removed 3 bases from V and 1 base from J, with 6 bases in between. The CDR3 totals 13 residues. The CDR3 DNA reads as TGTGCCAGCAGTTTTTGGTCGAACACTGAAGCTTTCTTT. Protein sequence: CASSFWSNTEAFF.

This sequence joins TRBV4-3 and TRBJ2-1, with 11 positions matching TRBD2. Germline CDR1 and CDR2: LGHNA and YSLEER. CDR3 size: 17 residues. Losses at the gene ends were 3 bases for V and 5 bases for J; bases not matched to a gene: 9. The CDR3 sequence is CASSQAVAGGPDNEQFF. CDR3 coding DNA: TGCGCCAGCAGCCAGGCTGTAGCGGGGGGGCCCGACAATGAGCAGTTCTTC.

The chain has TRBV12-3 or TRBV12-4 and TRBJ1-2; tentative D call: TRBD1 (5 bases). Trimming removed 3 bases from V and 3 bases from J, with 11 bases in between. This CDR3 comprises 14 residues. In DNA form, the CDR3 reads TGTGCCAGCAGTTTCCCGGGGGAAGACTATGGCTACACCTTC. Residues: CASSFPGEDYGYTF.

The chain uses TRBV2 and TRBJ2-1; 9 bases fit TRBD1. Germline loops: CDR1 SNHLY, CDR2 FYNNEI. The ends lost 5 bases at V and 5 bases at J; junction bases unmatched: 13. This CDR3 contains 17 residues. This CDR3 is CASSYRIGQGIDNEQFF. CDR3 nucleotide sequence: TGTGCCAGCAGTTACAGAATCGGACAGGGGATAGACAATGAGCAGTTCTTC.

The chain combines TRBV28 with TRBJ2-3; 7 bases fit TRBD2. Trimming cost V 2 bases and J 3 bases; bases outside gene matches: 5. The germline V gene has CDR1 MDHEN and CDR2 SYDVKM. This CDR3 has 15 amino acids. DNA of the CDR3: TGTGCCAGCAGTTTAGGGGGGGAGAGAACAGATACGCAGTATTTT. This codes for CASSLGGERTDTQYF.

V gene TRBV6-2 or TRBV6-3 combines with J gene TRBJ2-1; D gene unclear. The CDR3 is made up of 12 amino acids. Germline CDR1 and CDR2: MNHEY and SVGEGT. The V end was cut by 0 bases, the J end by 6 bases, with 3 bases between. The DNA of the CDR3 is TGTGCCAGCAGTTACTCGATCAATGAGCAGTTCTTC. As protein: CASSYSINEQFF.

The CDR3 loop is CASSPKASGVYTGELFF. CDR3 nucleotides: TGTGCCAGCAGCCCTAAGGCTAGCGGCGTGTACACCGGGGAGCTGTTTTTT. The J gene is TRBJ2-2, the V gene TRBV7-9, with 7 bases matching TRBD2. The germline V gene encodes CDR1 SEHNR and CDR2 FQNEAQ (reference sequence). The CDR3 extends over 17 amino acids. V was pared by 5 bases and J by 3 bases, with 12 bases of the junction left unmatched.

CDR3 DNA: TGCGCCAGCAGCGATTGGACAGGGACTAATGAAAAACTGTTTTTT. Its protein product is CASSDWTGTNEKLFF. The genes are TRBV5-1 and TRBJ1-4; TRBD1 matches 8 bases. This CDR3 has 15 amino acids. The V segment lost 4 bases and the J segment 2 bases; nucleotides outside the gene matches: 4. CDR1 SGHRS and CDR2 YFSETQ come from the germline V gene.

V is TRBV4-1 and J is TRBJ2-7; D is perhaps TRBD1 (6 bases). Germline V gene sequence: CDR1 MGHRA, CDR2 YSYEKL. CDR3 length: 14 residues. With 1 base removed from V and 3 bases from J, the gap between germline ends came to 10 bases. CDR3 protein: CASSQVQGHYEQYF. The CDR3 bases are TGCGCCAGCAGCCAAGTTCAGGGGCACTACGAGCAGTACTTC.

The chain couples TRBV10-1 to TRBJ2-6; TRBD1 might be the D (6 bases). This CDR3 spans 16 amino acids. Deletions cut 4 bases from V and 4 bases from J, with 14 bases between. CDR1 is WNHNN and CDR2 is SYGVQD in the germline V gene (reference sequence). The CDR3 here is CASSGYNRAGANVLTF. For the CDR3, the DNA is TGCGCCAGCAGTGGCTATAACAGGGCCGGGGCCAACGTCCTGACTTTC.

This CDR3 reads CSARGPATGSTGEQFF. The CDR3 DNA is TGCAGTGCTAGAGGCCCCGCGACAGGGTCGACAGGTGAGCAGTTCTTC. V gene TRBV20-1 combines with J gene TRBJ2-1, with 7 bases identical to TRBD1. The length of the CDR3 is 16 residues. Germline loops: CDR1 DFQATT, CDR2 SNEGSKA (reference sequence). After removal of 1 base from V and 9 bases from J, the junction contained 15 bases not matched to a gene.

The chain links TRBV12-3 or TRBV12-4 to TRBJ1-5, with D possibly matching TRBD1 (6 bases). The ends were cut back, 8 bases at V and 7 bases at J, with 21 bases in the middle. CDR3 size: 15 residues. DNA of the CDR3: TGTGCCAGCTGCCCATGGGGCGGGGGCGGACAGCCCCAGCATTTT. Translated: CASCPWGGGGQPQHF.

The chain links TRBV9 to TRBJ2-2, with 9 bases identical to TRBD1. V gave up 4 bases and J gave up 0 bases; unmatched junction bases: 4. The CDR3 contains 16 residues. The germline V gene has CDR1 SGDLS and CDR2 YYNGEE. CDR3 DNA sequence: TGTGCCAGCAGCCACACAGGGGGCCCGAACACCGGGGAGCTGTTTTTT. This encodes CASSHTGGPNTGELFF.

In this sample, this clonotype turned up once. The V and J genes are TRBV19 and TRBJ1-5, with TRBD1 matching 10 bases. The V gene end was trimmed by 6 bases and the J gene end by 5 bases; junction bases not matched to a gene: 4. Germline CDR1 and CDR2: LNHDA and SQIVND (reference sequence). The CDR3 sequence is 14 residues long. This CDR3 is CASRLGTGDQPQHF. The CDR3 DNA sequence: TGTGCCAGTAGATTGGGGACAGGGGATCAGCCCCAGCATTTT.

The chain couples TRBV3-1 to TRBJ2-1; 13 positions agree with TRBD2. Germline V gene sequence: CDR1 LGHDT, CDR2 YNNKEL (reference sequence). Germline trimming cut 5 bases from V and 8 bases from J; bases unmatched to any gene: 9. This CDR3 region has 16 residues. CDR3 sequence reads: CASSIAHGLAGDEQFF. In DNA form, the CDR3 reads TGTGCCAGCAGCATCGCGCACGGACTAGCGGGAGATGAGCAGTTCTTC.

The chain carries TRBV12-3 or TRBV12-4 and TRBJ1-2; TRBD1 might be the D (6 bases). This CDR3 spans 17 amino acids. Deletions cut 5 bases from V and 7 bases from J, with 26 bases between. The CDR3 DNA reads as TGTGCCAGCAGTCTAGTAGTGGCCCCAGACAGGTTTCCTGGCTACACCTTC. Translated, it gives CASSLVVAPDRFPGYTF.

This chain joins TRBV28 and TRBJ2-7; TRBD1 agrees at 11 bases. The trim removed 4 bases at V and 3 bases at J, leaving 2 bases unmatched. Germline V gives CDR1 MDHEN, CDR2 SYDVKM. The CDR3 extends over 14 amino acids. CDR3 in amino acids: CASSWDRGGYEQYF. The CDR3 DNA reads TGTGCCAGCAGTTGGGACAGGGGGGGCTACGAGCAGTACTTC.

This sequence joins TRBV7-6 and TRBJ1-5, with D perhaps matching TRBD1 (5 bases). The ends were cut back, 5 bases at V and 4 bases at J, with 18 bases in the middle. Germline values: CDR1 SGHVS, CDR2 FNYEAQ. The CDR3 contains 16 residues. CDR3 DNA: TGTGCCAGCAGCCCCAGGTGGGGCAGGGAAAATCAGCCCCAGCATTTT. This sequence encodes CASSPRWGRENQPQHF.

The V gene is TRBV20-1, the J gene TRBJ2-1, with D perhaps TRBD2 (5 bases). The CDR3 runs 13 residues. Germline values: CDR1 DFQATT, CDR2 SNEGSKA (reference sequence). V was shortened by 4 bases and J by 3 bases, with 10 bases between the two germline ends. CDR3 sequence: CSAKSRGYNEQFF. CDR3 bases: TGCAGTGCTAAGTCCCGGGGCTACAATGAGCAGTTCTTC.

The rearrangement joins TRBV12-3 or TRBV12-4 to TRBJ2-7; the match to TRBD1 covers 7 bases. The V and J ends lost 0 bases and 6 bases, in that order; junction bases with no gene match: 2. This CDR3 region has 13 residues. CDR3 coding DNA: TGTGCCAGCAGTTTAGCGACAGGGCCCGAGCAGTACTTC. Its translation: CASSLATGPEQYF.

This chain connects TRBV7-9 to TRBJ1-1; tentatively, D is TRBD1 (5 bases). The germline CDR1 and CDR2 sequences are SEHNR and FQNEAQ (reference sequence). This CDR3 is 13 amino acids long. Trimming stripped 10 bases from V and 4 bases from J, with 16 bases between. CDR3 nucleotide sequence: TGTGCCACTCTCGGGGGTCGGAGCACTGAAGCTTTCTTT. Translating it yields CATLGGRSTEAFF.

This clonotype has a handful of counts. The chain links TRBV4-1 to TRBJ1-5; TRBD1 is a possible D gene (6 bases). The V and J ends lost 0 bases and 2 bases respectively, with 8 bases between them. Germline CDR1 and CDR2: MGHRA and YSYEKL. CDR3 length equals 15 residues. The CDR3 DNA reads TGCGCCAGCAGCCAAGAGAGGACAGGCAATCAGCCCCAGCATTTT. It translates to CASSQERTGNQPQHF.